The 18 T cell receptor beta chains reported below all come from one sample, sequenced in a study of HIV-infected patients and healthy controls. From the 5' RACE reads, TCRdb called clonotypes with MiXCR, one entry per CDR3 protein. This sample has tens of thousands of distinct CDR3 sequences, with approximately 21% found just once. Sequenced input: CD4+ T cells from blood. The receptors stem from a human donor in good health.

The J gene is TRBJ1-1, the V gene TRBV18; D is undetermined. With 3 bases removed from V and 8 bases from J, the gap between germline ends came to 10 bases. The CDR3 length is 12 residues. Germline CDR1 is KGHSH and CDR2 is LQKENI. The CDR3 region is CASSPRSEEAFF. The CDR3 DNA sequence: TGTGCCAGCTCACCTCGCTCGGAGGAAGCTTTCTTT.

This clonotype was seen repeatedly, ten times or more. The chain has TRBV5-1 and TRBJ1-1; weak D call: TRBD1 (5 bases). With 4 bases removed from V and 1 base from J, the gap between germline ends came to 14 bases. The CDR3 is 15 amino acids. The V gene's germline CDR1 is SGHRS and CDR2 YFSETQ. CDR3 in amino acids: CASSRLPTGNTEAFF. CDR3 nucleotide sequence: TGCGCCAGCAGCCGTCTCCCAACAGGGAACACTGAAGCTTTCTTT.

This clonotype was found a few times. The rearrangement links TRBV19 to TRBJ1-5; TRBD1 matches 11 bases. The CDR3 runs to 16 residues. CDR1 and CDR2 (germline): LNHDA, SQIVND (reference sequence). J was trimmed by 4 bases and V by 1 base; bases with no gene match: 3. Here the CDR3 reads CASSIGGTGGNQPQHF. The CDR3 DNA is TGTGCCAGTAGTATAGGGGGGACAGGGGGAAATCAGCCCCAGCATTTT.

This clonotype has ten or more counts. This sequence joins TRBV5-5 and TRBJ1-1; tentatively, D is TRBD1 (5 bases). Germline loops: CDR1 SGHKS, CDR2 YYEKEE (reference sequence). V shed 0 bases and J shed 7 bases, with 19 bases lying between them. CDR3 length: 16 residues. The CDR3 coding sequence is TGTGCCAGCAGCTTGGAGGTAGGGGCGGCTTCAGGTGAAGCTTTCTTT. Protein sequence: CASSLEVGAASGEAFF. The full variable domain, its missing parts supplied by reference TRBV5-5 and TRBJ1-1, is DAGVTQSPTHLIKTRGQQVTLRCSPISGHKSVSWYQQVLGQGPQFIFQYYEKEERGRGNFPDRFSARQFPNYSSELNVNALLLGDSALYLCASSLEVGAASGEAFFGQGTRLTVV.

This clonotype was recorded a few times. The rearrangement joins TRBV11-2 to TRBJ2-1; 7 bases line up with TRBD2. Germline loops: CDR1 SGHAT, CDR2 FQNNGV. The CDR3 length is 17 residues. J lost 7 bases, V lost 6 bases, and 18 bases had no gene match. CDR3 in amino acids: CASSSKRAGGSKNEQFF. CDR3 sequence (DNA): TGTGCCAGCAGTTCTAAACGGGCGGGCGGGAGTAAGAATGAGCAGTTCTTC.

The rearrangement links TRBV7-9 to TRBJ2-7, with D tentatively TRBD2 (6 bases). This CDR3 comprises 13 residues. Trimming left V 3 bases short and J 5 bases short, with 11 bases between. Germline-derived CDR1 and CDR2 are SEHNR and FQNEAQ (reference sequence). DNA of the CDR3: TGTGCCAGCAGCTTTGGGGGGATACACGAGCAGTACTTC. This gives the protein CASSFGGIHEQYF.

The rearrangement joins TRBV20-1 to TRBJ1-1; D gene uncertain. Trimming removed 5 bases at V and 0 bases at J, with 10 bases between. CDR1 and CDR2 from the germline V gene are DFQATT and SNEGSKA (reference sequence). The CDR3 is made up of 13 amino acids. This CDR3 is CSALGRVNTEAFF. CDR3 sequence (DNA): TGCAGTGCTCTAGGGAGGGTGAACACTGAAGCTTTCTTT.

A few counts support this clonotype. The chain links TRBV5-1 to TRBJ1-1, with a possible D match to TRBD1 (5 bases). CDR1 is SGHRS, CDR2 YFSETQ, per germline. CDR3 length: 13 amino acids. Between the trimmed V and J ends, which lost 6 bases and 2 bases, there was a span of 11 bases. CDR3 loop: CASTVDINTEAFF. The CDR3 nucleotides are TGCGCCAGCACCGTGGACATAAACACTGAAGCTTTCTTT.

This clonotype was seen many times. The chain carries TRBV7-2 and TRBJ1-4; TRBD1 might be the D (5 bases). CDR3 size: 16 residues. In germline, CDR1 is SGHTA, CDR2 FQGNSA. Trimming removed 1 base from V and 6 bases from J, with 15 bases in between. CDR3 coding DNA: TGTGCCAGCAGCTTAGGGCGACAGAGAGGGGATGAAAAACTGTTTTTT. Its protein is CASSLGRQRGDEKLFF.

V and J are TRBV6-2 or TRBV6-3 and TRBJ2-4, with 8 bases aligning to TRBD2. This CDR3 has 16 amino acids. The V segment lost 2 bases and the J segment 6 bases; nucleotides outside the gene matches: 9. The V gene's germline CDR1 is MNHEY and CDR2 SVGEGT. CDR3 protein: CASSYLRGTRGNIQYF. In DNA, the CDR3 is TGTGCCAGCAGTTACCTGCGGGGGACTAGGGGAAACATTCAGTACTTC.

The chain links TRBV5-4 to TRBJ1-1, with TRBD1 identical over 12 bases. The CDR3 length is 16 residues. Germline CDR1 SGHNT, CDR2 YYREEE (reference sequence). The V and J ends lost 5 bases and 4 bases, in that order; junction bases with no gene match: 9. The CDR3 spells CASRSPGQGARTEAFF. In DNA form, the CDR3 reads TGTGCCAGCAGAAGTCCGGGACAGGGGGCGCGCACTGAAGCTTTCTTT.

The sample holds many counts of this clonotype. V is TRBV10-3 and J is TRBJ2-3, with 9 bases that match TRBD1. V gave up 5 bases and J gave up 4 bases; unmatched junction bases: 4. CDR1 ENHRY and CDR2 SYGVKD come from the germline V gene. The length of the CDR3 is 14 residues. CDR3 bases: TGTGCCATCAGTCCGGGACAGGGCGCAGATACGCAGTATTTT. It is translated as CAISPGQGADTQYF.

There are a few counts of this clonotype. CDR3 amino acids: CAWTIRTRGTNEKLFF. The DNA for the CDR3 is TGTGCCTGGACTATCCGAACTAGGGGAACTAATGAAAAACTGTTTTTT. The V gene is TRBV30, the J gene TRBJ1-4, with D perhaps TRBD1 (5 bases). V lost 4 bases, J lost 1 base, and 16 bases lay in between. Per the germline V gene, CDR1 is GTSNPN and CDR2 is SVGIG (reference sequence). The CDR3 extends over 16 amino acids.

CDR3 sequence: CASSSLQGSETQYF. The CDR3, as DNA: TGTGCCAGCAGTTCCCTACAGGGTTCGGAGACCCAGTACTTC. The V gene is TRBV5-5, the J gene TRBJ2-5; perhaps TRBD1 as D (6 bases). Germline CDR1 and CDR2: SGHKS and YYEKEE (reference sequence). The germline V and J ends were trimmed by 5 bases and 5 bases, with 16 bases remaining between them. This CDR3 contains 14 residues.

This clonotype has only a few counts. This rearrangement joins TRBV30 to TRBJ2-1, with TRBD2 matching 14 bases. V lost 1 base and J lost 10; bases outside the gene matches: 6. The CDR3 spans 15 residues. The germline V gene has CDR1 GTSNPN and CDR2 SVGIG (reference sequence). The DNA of the CDR3 is TGTGCCTGGAGTGGAAAGGGACTAGCGGGAGTGGAGCAGTTCTTC. It is translated as CAWSGKGLAGVEQFF.

The chain is built from TRBV20-1 and TRBJ2-3; the D gene could be TRBD1 or TRBD2 (5 bases each). This CDR3 has 15 residues. Germline V gives CDR1 DFQATT, CDR2 SNEGSKA (reference sequence). V was clipped by 1 base and J by 6 bases, with 17 bases between them. The CDR3 DNA sequence: TGCAGTGCTAGAGGAGGGGAGTCGAATCCTGATACGCAGTATTTT. It is translated as CSARGGESNPDTQYF.

About this clonotype itself: In this CDR3 the conserved last residue, phenylalanine or tryptophan, is missing, so a read error is likely. The chain uses TRBV4-2 and TRBJ1-2; possibly TRBD1 for D (6 bases). CDR1 and CDR2 (germline): LGHNA, YNFKEQ. V lost 1 base to trimming and J lost 2 bases, with 14 bases between them. The CDR3 contains 16 residues. CDR3: CASSQAGGGGNYGYTS. The CDR3 bases are TGTGCCAGCAGCCAAGCAGGTGGAGGGGGAAACTATGGCTACACCTCC.

Ten or more counts support this clonotype. V and J are TRBV7-9 and TRBJ2-1; 9 nucleotides match TRBD2. CDR1 and CDR2 from the germline V gene are SEHNR and FQNEAQ (reference sequence). CDR3 size: 14 residues. With V trimmed by 6 bases and J by 10 bases, 10 bases remained unmatched. The CDR3: CASRSLREGAEQFF. CDR3 sequence (DNA): TGTGCCAGCAGGTCCCTGCGGGAGGGCGCGGAGCAGTTCTTC.